This T cell receptor beta chain was observed in a study of post-analysis software for immune sequencing data. Study-level points and caveats: Relative to controls, patients had about five TRBV segments at higher frequency, with TRBV5-6, TRBV5-1 and TRBV20-1 among these. Under the F measure, samples that were prepared in one batch clustered strongly together.

A note on this clonotype: Its antigen remains unknown.

CDR1 and CDR2 from the germline V gene are MNHEY and SMNVEV (reference sequence). The CDR3 loop spans 20 amino acids. Trimming took 3 bases from V and 0 from J, leaving 21 bases between them. Every TCR beta cDNA library bore unique molecular identifiers. Input of roughly 1 to 11 million T cells yielded roughly 530,000 cDNA molecules. TCRdb processed the PCR reads anew with MiXCR; each CDR3 protein has one entry. The sample lists 350,000 to 450,000 distinct CDR3 sequences, 39% occurring once. The TCR originated in a girl between 2 and 10 years old with multiple sclerosis. The sample was blood. The chain carries TRBV27 and TRBJ1-6, with unresolved D. CDR3 sequence reads: CASSFHAGSTGSSYNSPLHF. DNA of the CDR3: TGTGCCAGCAGTTTCCACGCGGGGTCGACTGGCAGCTCCTATAATTCACCCCTCCACTTT.